Below, 19 T cell receptor beta chains from the same sample are listed, as sequenced in a study of beta chain features in type 1 diabetes. Every bit of the isolated RNA underwent reverse transcription, so sequencing read expressed TCRB transcripts. TCRdb's copy holds only in-frame clones and misses some; the assay was immunoSEQ multiplex PCR. The sample lists almost 350,000 clones; 8% were seen once. Sequencing was done on a sample of central memory CD4+ T cells from blood. Source of these receptors: a woman aged 18-29 years in good health.

In this sample, this clone turned up a few times. This chain links TRBV18 with TRBJ2-1; unclear D gene. The V gene's germline CDR1 is KGHSH and CDR2 LQKENI. The CDR3 contains 13 residues. V was pared by 0 bases and J by 5 bases, with 5 bases between. CDR3 sequence (DNA): TGTGCCAGCTCACCACCGGCGAACAATGAGCAGTTCTTC. Residues: CASSPPANNEQFF.

There are many counts of this clone. The chain links TRBV27 to TRBJ2-1; 7 positions agree with TRBD2. The CDR3 contains 15 residues. Trimming cost V 2 bases and J 3 bases; bases outside gene matches: 4. Germline assignment: CDR1 MNHEY and CDR2 SMNVEV (reference sequence). This CDR3 is CASSLRAGFYNEQFF. The CDR3 nucleotides read TGTGCCAGCAGTTTAAGAGCGGGATTCTACAATGAGCAGTTCTTC.

The chain couples TRBV4-2 to TRBJ2-3; 9 positions match TRBD1. Germline loops: CDR1 LGHNA, CDR2 YNFKEQ. Trimming took 0 bases from V and 3 from J; bases not matched to a gene: 7. The CDR3 loop spans 17 amino acids. CDR3 amino acids: CASSQEPGQGGTDTQYF. The CDR3 DNA sequence: TGTGCCAGCAGCCAAGAACCGGGACAGGGAGGGACAGATACGCAGTATTTT.

This sequence joins TRBV11-2 and TRBJ2-1, with 9 bases lining up with TRBD2. V shed 8 bases and J 10 bases; nucleotides not matched to a gene: 6. The CDR3 covers 12 residues. Germline V gene lookup returns CDR1 SGHAT and CDR2 FQNNGV. The CDR3 spells CASQTSGREQFF. DNA of the CDR3: TGTGCCAGCCAAACCAGCGGGAGGGAGCAGTTCTTC. The variable domain in full, completed from reference TRBV11-2 and TRBJ2-1, reads EAGVAQSPRYKIIEKRQSVAFWCNPISGHATLYWYQQILGQGPKLLIQFQNNGVVDDSQLPKDRFSAERLKGVDSTLKIQPAKLEDSAVYLCASQTSGREQFFGPGTRLTVL.

Only a few counts were recorded for this clone. The chain is built from TRBV6-5 and TRBJ2-3; 9 nucleotides align to TRBD2. Germline V gene lookup returns CDR1 MNHEY and CDR2 SVGAGI. The CDR3 is 14 amino acids. V was clipped by 6 bases and J by 1 base; unmatched bases: 2. The CDR3, as DNA: TGTGCCAGCAGCCCTAGCGGGGGCACAGATACGCAGTATTTT. It yields the protein CASSPSGGTDTQYF.

J is TRBJ2-7 and V is TRBV4-2; the match to TRBD2 covers 8 bases. Germline assignment: CDR1 LGHNA and CDR2 YNFKEQ. V shed 4 bases and J 6 bases; nucleotides not matched to a gene: 11. The CDR3 extends over 15 amino acids. CDR3 coding DNA: TGTGCCAGCAGCCGGGGACTAGAAGTCCCCTCCGAGCAGTACTTC. Its protein product is CASSRGLEVPSEQYF.

This clone occurred a few times. The gene calls are TRBV5-6 and TRBJ2-6; TRBD2 aligns across 11 bases. CDR1 is SGHDT and CDR2 is YYEEEE in the germline V gene. The CDR3 spans 18 residues. With V trimmed by 4 bases and J by 4 bases, 10 bases remained unmatched. The CDR3 loop is CASSAPGLAVAGANVLTF. The CDR3 DNA reads TGTGCCAGCAGCGCGCCGGGACTAGCGGTGGCGGGGGCCAACGTCCTGACTTTC.

The J gene is TRBJ2-7, the V gene TRBV28, with D possibly matching TRBD2 (5 bases). CDR3 length: 13 residues. V shed 5 bases and J shed 3 bases, with 11 bases lying between them. CDR1 is MDHEN and CDR2 is SYDVKM in the germline V gene. This CDR3 is CASSGGSGYEQYF. The DNA of the CDR3 is TGTGCCAGCAGTGGAGGTTCAGGCTACGAGCAGTACTTC.

There are a few counts of this clone. The chain combines TRBV29-1 with TRBJ2-7, with TRBD1 matching 7 bases. J was trimmed by 2 bases and V by 6 bases; bases with no gene match: 7. Germline CDR1 is SQVTM and CDR2 is ANQGSEA. The CDR3 has 13 amino acids. This CDR3 reads CSVRQGPTYEQYF. Here the CDR3 DNA reads TGCAGCGTACGACAGGGACCCACCTACGAGCAGTACTTC.

Concerning this clone itself: At the DNA level, this CDR3 is encoded by other sequences in the same sample as well. This chain connects TRBV27 to TRBJ1-2, with D perhaps matching TRBD1 (5 bases). Trimming pared 3 bases from V and 4 bases from J, leaving 12 bases between. The germline gives CDR1 MNHEY, CDR2 SMNVEV (reference sequence). The CDR3 totals 14 residues. This CDR3 is CASSLGGYPYGYTF. As DNA, the CDR3 is TGTGCCAGCAGTTTGGGGGGATATCCCTATGGCTACACCTTC.

This clone was seen more than once but under ten times. The CDR3 here is CASSLSPNTGELFF. The CDR3 DNA sequence: TGTGCCAGCAGTTTATCGCCGAACACCGGGGAGCTGTTTTTT. This sequence joins TRBV27 and TRBJ2-2; D unresolved. Germline CDR1 and CDR2: MNHEY and SMNVEV (reference sequence). V lost 0 bases and J 0 bases, leaving 2 bases between the germline ends. The CDR3 runs to 14 residues.

The J gene is TRBJ2-5, the V gene TRBV5-1; D unclear. Germline V gives CDR1 SGHRS, CDR2 YFSETQ. The CDR3 runs 13 residues. Deletions cut 0 bases from V and 2 bases from J, with 5 bases between. The CDR3 sequence: CASSLETQETQYF. CDR3 nucleotide sequence: TGCGCCAGCAGCTTGGAAACTCAAGAGACCCAGTACTTC.

This clone occurred a few times. The V and J genes are TRBV7-2 and TRBJ2-3, with a possible D match to TRBD1 (5 bases). The CDR3 runs to 13 residues. Per germline, CDR1 SGHTA and CDR2 FQGNSA. V was cut by 0 bases and J by 6 bases, with 7 bases left in between. The CDR3 spells CASSLAPGDTQYF. CDR3 sequence (DNA): TGTGCCAGCAGCTTAGCCCCAGGGGATACGCAGTATTTT.

This chain links TRBV29-1 with TRBJ1-2; 9 bases align to TRBD1. V lost 6 bases, J lost 7 bases, and 9 bases stayed unmatched. The length of the CDR3 is 13 residues. Looked up from germline, CDR1 is SQVTM and CDR2 is ANQGSEA. CDR3 protein: CSVRTDRGGGYTF. In DNA, the CDR3 is TGCAGCGTCAGAACGGACAGGGGAGGTGGCTACACCTTC.

The chain couples TRBV18 to TRBJ2-1; D is perhaps TRBD1 (5 bases). Germline CDR1 reads KGHSH; CDR2 reads LQKENI. V lost 1 base to trimming and J lost 10 bases, with 11 bases between them. This CDR3 is 13 amino acids long. CDR3 amino acids: CASSPQSGSEQFF. The DNA of the CDR3 is TGTGCCAGCTCACCACAATCAGGGTCGGAGCAGTTCTTC. The whole variable domain, remainder taken from reference TRBV18 and TRBJ2-1, is NAGVMQNPRHLVRRRGQEARLRCSPMKGHSHVYWYRQLPEEGLKFMVYLQKENIIDESGMPKERFSAEFPKEGPSILRIQQVVRGDSAAYFCASSPQSGSEQFFGPGTRLTVL.

The genes are TRBV7-9 and TRBJ2-3, with 9 nucleotides matching TRBD1. The CDR3 sequence is 15 residues long. The V and J ends lost 5 bases and 0 bases, in that order; junction bases with no gene match: 3. Germline CDR1 and CDR2: SEHNR and FQNEAQ (reference sequence). The CDR3 loop is CASSQGQGSTDTQYF. CDR3 bases: TGTGCCAGCAGCCAAGGACAGGGGAGCACAGATACGCAGTATTTT.

This clone was counted many times. The V gene is TRBV7-2, the J gene TRBJ2-1; TRBD2 agrees at 8 bases. In germline, CDR1 is SGHTA, CDR2 FQGNSA. The CDR3 consists of 16 residues. Trimming at V came to 0 bases and at J to 8 bases, leaving 9 bases not matched to a gene. The CDR3 loop is CASSLARSGSGHEQFF. Written as DNA, the CDR3 is TGTGCCAGCAGCTTAGCGCGCAGCGGGAGCGGCCATGAGCAGTTCTTC. The full variable domain, its missing parts supplied by reference TRBV7-2 and TRBJ2-1, is GAGVSQSPSNKVTEKGKDVELRCDPISGHTALYWYRQSLGQGLEFLIYFQGNSAPDKSGLPSDRFSAERTGGSVSTLTIQRTQQEDSAVYLCASSLARSGSGHEQFFGPGTRLTVL.

The table lists this clone with many counts. The chain is built from TRBV21-1 and TRBJ2-7; the table names TRBD2, a call not compared with the DNA. TRBV21-1 is termed a pseudogene. This CDR3 has 15 amino acids. This CDR3 is CASSDTSGETYEQYF. CDR3 DNA: TGTGCCAGCAGCGATACTAGCGGAGAGACCTACGAGCAGTACTTC.

This clone showed up just a few times. The chain has TRBV7-2 and TRBJ2-1; D is unresolved. Germline lookup yields CDR1 SGHTA and CDR2 FQGNSA. V gave up 1 base and J gave up 9 bases, with 7 bases separating them. The CDR3 extends over 12 amino acids. Here the CDR3 DNA reads TGTGCCAGCAGCTTAGGATTTATTGAGCAGTTCTTC. The encoded protein is CASSLGFIEQFF.